This T cell receptor beta chain was recorded in a study of cytomegalovirus exposure and HLA in healthy donors. Overall study results and limits: Most subjects had HLA-A and HLA-B alleles reportedly predicted accurately by TCR beta sequences.

In the case of this clone: Antigen specificity is unknown.

PCR involved 60 Vbeta and 13 Jbeta primers. The table came from immunoSEQ multiplex PCR; TCRdb's copy has only in-frame clones and leaves some out. The sample consists of approximately 110,000 clones, nearly 75% of them appearing once. The TCR comes from a man aged 25 to 45 in good health and CMV-seropositive. Source material: PBMCs.

CDR3 nucleotides: TGTGCCAGCAGCCGCAGCGGGACAGGGGTCCACGAGCAGTACTTC. This translates into CASSRSGTGVHEQYF. The chain carries TRBV7-2 and TRBJ2-7, with 10 bases aligning to TRBD1. Germline assignment: CDR1 SGHTA and CDR2 FQGNSA. The CDR3 sequence is 15 residues long. The V and J ends lost 5 bases and 5 bases, in that order; junction bases with no gene match: 9.